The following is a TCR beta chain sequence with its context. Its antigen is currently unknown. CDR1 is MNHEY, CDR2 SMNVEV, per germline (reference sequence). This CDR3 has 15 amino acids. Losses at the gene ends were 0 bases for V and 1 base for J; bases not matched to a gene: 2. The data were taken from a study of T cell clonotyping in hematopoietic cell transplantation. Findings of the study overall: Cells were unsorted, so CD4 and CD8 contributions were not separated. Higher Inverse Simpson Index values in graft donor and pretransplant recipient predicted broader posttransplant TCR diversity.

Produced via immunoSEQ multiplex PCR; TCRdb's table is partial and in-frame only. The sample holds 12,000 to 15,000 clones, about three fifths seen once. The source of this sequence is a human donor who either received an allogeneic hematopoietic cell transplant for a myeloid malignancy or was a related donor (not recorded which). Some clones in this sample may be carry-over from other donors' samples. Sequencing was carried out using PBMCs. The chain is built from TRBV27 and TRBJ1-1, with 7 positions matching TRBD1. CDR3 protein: CASSLSAGGNTEAFF. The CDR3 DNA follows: TGTGCCAGCAGTTTATCGGCAGGGGGGAACACTGAAGCTTTCTTT.